The 23 T cell receptor beta chains reported below all come from one sample, sequenced in a study of regulatory T cells in long-lasting Graves disease. CDR3-region Arm-PCR and iRepertoire HTBI primers produced the TCR beta libraries. TCRdb fed the multiplex PCR reads into MiXCR, producing one record per CDR3 protein. The table records hundreds of thousands of distinct CDR3 sequences, roughly 16% of them present only once. Time point denoted: newly diagnosed GD, antithyroid drugs for less than 3 months. Extracted RNA from PBMCs served as the source of the TCR library. This same sample was also taken into another study, of T cells in Graves' hyperthyroidism and ophthalmopathy.

The material was peripheral blood mononuclear cells (PBMCs), obtained at new diagnosis, from a patient treated with antithyroid drugs. The receptors here all came from a woman in her thirties with Graves disease.

This clonotype has ten or more counts. The gene calls are TRBV7-2 and TRBJ1-6; the match to TRBD1 covers 8 bases. CDR1 and CDR2 from the germline V gene are SGHTA and FQGNSA. The CDR3 contains 15 residues. Trimming cost V 5 bases and J 7 bases; bases outside gene matches: 7. CDR3 sequence (DNA): TGTGCCAGCAGCCTGAAACAGGGGGGCAATTCACCCCTCCACTTT. Its translation: CASSLKQGGNSPLHF.

CDR3 loop: CASSLSGRKTNEQFF. The CDR3 DNA reads as TGTGCCAGCAGCTTAAGTGGGAGGAAAACCAATGAGCAGTTCTTC. This chain joins TRBV13 and TRBJ2-1; possible D gene TRBD2, 6 bases. V was clipped by 2 bases and J by 6 bases, with 14 bases between them. This CDR3 is built from 15 residues. Per germline, CDR1 PRHDT and CDR2 FYEKMQ (reference sequence).

The sample holds a few counts of this clonotype. The rearrangement joins TRBV9 to TRBJ1-2, with a possible D match to TRBD1 (5 bases). The CDR3 has 15 residues. Trimming stripped 6 bases from V and 0 bases from J, with 15 bases between. CDR1 is SGDLS and CDR2 is YYNGEE in the germline V gene. The CDR3 DNA reads TGTGCCAGCACCGCCACCTCGGGGCCTAACTATGGCTACACCTTC. The encoded protein is CASTATSGPNYGYTF.

This clonotype came up a few times. V usage is TRBV29-1 and J usage is TRBJ2-5; 8 bases match TRBD2. There are 14 residues in the CDR3. V lost 1 base and J lost 9; bases outside the gene matches: 10. Germline CDR1 is SQVTM and CDR2 is ANQGSEA. The CDR3 bases are TGCAGCGTTGAAGCCGGCGGGGGGCTTAATTCCCAGTACTTC. Translating it yields CSVEAGGGLNSQYF.

In this sample, this clonotype turned up many times. The V and J genes are TRBV28 and TRBJ1-2; 7 bases match TRBD1. V shed 3 bases and J 4 bases; nucleotides not matched to a gene: 8. Germline V lookup: CDR1 MDHEN, CDR2 SYDVKM. CDR3 length: 15 residues. The chain's CDR3 is CASSFSDRVGYGYTF. CDR3 sequence (DNA): TGTGCCAGCAGTTTTTCTGACAGGGTGGGCTATGGCTACACCTTC.

This clonotype was counted a few times. The V and J genes are TRBV6-1 and TRBJ2-7; tentatively, D is TRBD1 (6 bases). V lost 6 bases to trimming and J lost 6 bases, with 12 bases between them. Per the germline V gene, CDR1 is MNHNS and CDR2 is SASEGT. This CDR3 contains 12 residues. CDR3 loop: CASRIQGPEQYF. DNA of the CDR3: TGTGCCAGCAGGATACAGGGTCCCGAGCAGTACTTC.

This clonotype was detected a few times. This chain joins TRBV28 and TRBJ2-7; a possible D gene is TRBD1 (5 bases). CDR1 is MDHEN and CDR2 is SYDVKM in the germline V gene. This CDR3 is 15 amino acids long. The V end lost 5 bases, the J end lost 1 base, and 15 bases lay between the germline ends. Here the CDR3 DNA reads TGTGCCAGCAGTCGTAGTGGGGCAGGATCCTACGAGCAGTACTTC. Translated: CASSRSGAGSYEQYF.

V gene TRBV4-2 combines with J gene TRBJ1-1; D is ambiguous. The CDR3 has 14 residues. V lost 1 base, J lost 12 bases, and 18 bases lay in between. Per germline, CDR1 LGHNA and CDR2 YNFKEQ. The CDR3 here is CASSQVPPTEGTFF. The DNA for the CDR3 is TGTGCCAGCAGCCAAGTACCCCCGACGGAGGGAACTTTCTTT.

This clonotype was picked up many times. The CDR3 region is CASRTIGTSGANVLTF. CDR3 DNA: TGTGCCAGCAGGACCATTGGGACATCTGGGGCCAACGTCCTGACTTTC. The chain uses TRBV7-8 and TRBJ2-6; D might be TRBD1 (6 bases). There are 16 residues in the CDR3. Trimming removed 6 bases from V and 1 base from J, with 13 bases in between. Germline V gene data show CDR1 as SGHVS and CDR2 as FQNEAQ.

The CDR3 sequence is CASRGWGGGADTQYF. The CDR3 bases are TGTGCCAGCAGGGGATGGGGGGGCGGGGCAGATACGCAGTATTTT. The chain joins TRBV6-1 to TRBJ2-3; D is perhaps TRBD2 (7 bases). The ends were cut back, 6 bases at V and 4 bases at J, with 17 bases in the middle. Germline V gives CDR1 MNHNS, CDR2 SASEGT. The CDR3 has 15 residues.

The V and J genes are TRBV5-6 and TRBJ2-7, with TRBD1 matching 11 bases. Trimming took 2 bases from V and 6 from J; bases not matched to a gene: 4. The CDR3 covers 14 residues. Germline V CDR1 and CDR2: SGHDT, YYEEEE. This CDR3 reads CASSLPGQGVEQYF. The CDR3 DNA reads as TGTGCCAGCAGCTTACCGGGACAGGGGGTCGAGCAGTACTTC.

This chain connects TRBV5-1 to TRBJ2-5; weak D call: TRBD2 (7 bases). The CDR3 length is 13 residues. Germline CDR1 and CDR2: SGHRS and YFSETQ. V shed 5 bases and J shed 5 bases, with 13 bases lying between them. CDR3 bases: TGCGCCAGCAGTCGGGGGGCTATGGAGACCCAGTACTTC. Encoded protein: CASSRGAMETQYF.

The genes are TRBV3-1 and TRBJ2-5; D is uncertain. Germline V gene data show CDR1 as LGHDT and CDR2 as YNNKEL (reference sequence). The length of the CDR3 is 13 residues. V was shortened by 4 bases and J by 3 bases, with 9 bases between the two germline ends. The CDR3: CASSRMTEETQYF. CDR3 nucleotides: TGTGCCAGCAGCCGCATGACTGAAGAGACCCAGTACTTC.

As regards this clonotype: With a much larger clone just one base away, this may be a read error. The J gene is TRBJ2-1, the V gene TRBV2, with D uncertain. V lost 7 bases, J lost 5 bases, and 12 bases lay in between. Germline-derived CDR1 and CDR2 are SNHLY and FYNNEI. This CDR3 is 13 amino acids long. The CDR3 sequence: CASTIDGDNEQFF. The CDR3 nucleotides are TGTGCCAGCACGATTGACGGTGACAATGAGCAGTTCTTC.

The chain uses TRBV27 and TRBJ2-7; no reliable D call. Germline CDR1 MNHEY, CDR2 SMNVEV (reference sequence). The ends were cut back, 2 bases at V and 2 bases at J, with 16 bases in the middle. This CDR3 spans 16 amino acids. CDR3 protein: CASSLGGPGIPYEQYF. In nucleotides, the CDR3 is TGTGCCAGCAGTTTAGGCGGCCCGGGTATCCCCTACGAGCAGTACTTC.

In this sample, this clonotype turned up many times. The chain employs TRBV12-3 or TRBV12-4 and TRBJ2-7; weak D call: TRBD2 (6 bases). V gave up 5 bases and J gave up 6 bases, with 14 bases separating them. The CDR3 is 13 residues long. CDR3 region: CASSPPGRSEQYF. In nucleotides, the CDR3 is TGTGCCAGCAGTCCCCCGGGGAGGAGCGAGCAGTACTTC.

The chain combines TRBV19 with TRBJ2-1; 7 nucleotides match TRBD1. V shed 6 bases, J shed 0 bases, and the junction held 8 bases outside the gene matches. Germline V gene sequence: CDR1 LNHDA, CDR2 SQIVND (reference sequence). The CDR3 covers 16 residues. CDR3 coding DNA: TGTGCCAGTAGGCGACAGGGTGCAAGCTCCTACAATGAGCAGTTCTTC. This sequence encodes CASRRQGASSYNEQFF.

The table lists this clonotype with a few counts. The chain has TRBV27 and TRBJ1-2; 8 bases match TRBD1. This CDR3 is built from 13 residues. Trimming removed 4 bases from V and 8 bases from J; junction bases left unmatched: 6. The germline V gene encodes CDR1 MNHEY and CDR2 SMNVEV (reference sequence). CDR3 DNA sequence: TGTGCCAGCAGTTCATCAGGGGGCGCAGGCTACACCTTC. This encodes CASSSSGGAGYTF.

This chain connects TRBV29-1 to TRBJ1-3; perhaps TRBD1 as D (6 bases). Germline CDR1 is SQVTM and CDR2 is ANQGSEA. CDR3 length equals 14 residues. Trimming left V 0 bases short and J 4 bases short, with 10 bases between. The CDR3 reads CSVEDRGSGNTIYF. For the CDR3, the DNA is TGCAGCGTTGAAGACAGGGGTTCCGGAAACACCATATATTTT.

This clonotype was observed at least ten times. The rearrangement links TRBV28 to TRBJ1-4; D is unresolved. The CDR3 extends over 14 amino acids. V lost 5 bases, J lost 7 bases, and 14 bases lay in between. The germline V gene encodes CDR1 MDHEN and CDR2 SYDVKM. The CDR3 DNA reads TGTGCCAGCAGTCCCAGTGACCGAAGTGAAAAACTGTTTTTT. This encodes CASSPSDRSEKLFF. The full variable domain, rest sourced from reference TRBV28 and TRBJ1-4, is DVKVTQSSRYLVKRTGEKVFLECVQDMDHENMFWYRQDPGLGLRLIYFSYDVKMKEKGDIPEGYSVSREKKERFSLILESASTNQTSMYLCASSPSDRSEKLFFGSGTQLSVL.

This clonotype was seen only a few times. The chain links TRBV20-1 to TRBJ2-7; no clear D. The germline CDR1 and CDR2 sequences are DFQATT and SNEGSKA (reference sequence). Trimming removed 5 bases from V and 3 bases from J, with 14 bases in between. This CDR3 comprises 13 residues. The CDR3 DNA sequence: TGCAGTGCTCAGACTCTTGTCGGCTACGAGCAGTACTTC. This gives the protein CSAQTLVGYEQYF.

In this sample, this clonotype turned up many times. The chain combines TRBV5-1 with TRBJ1-4; D is perhaps TRBD1 (6 bases). Germline V gives CDR1 SGHRS, CDR2 YFSETQ. The CDR3 runs to 14 residues. V lost 1 base and J 8 bases, leaving 12 bases between the germline ends. Here the CDR3 reads CASSLLGQREKLFF. The CDR3 DNA is TGCGCCAGCAGCTTGTTGGGACAAAGAGAAAAACTGTTTTTT.

V is TRBV4-2 and J is TRBJ2-1, with D hard to call. The CDR3 has 14 amino acids. V was clipped by 4 bases and J by 7 bases, with 14 bases between them. From germline, CDR1 is LGHNA and CDR2 YNFKEQ. CDR3 DNA sequence: TGTGCCAGCAGCCCCCAGGATGGTACGAATGAGCAGTTCTTC. Its translation is CASSPQDGTNEQFF.